One sample yielded the 25 T cell receptor beta chains listed below, sequenced in a study of beta chain features in type 1 diabetes (dated by TCRdb to 2017 to 2018). Overall study outcomes, separate from this receptor: Type 1 diabetes patients showed a moderate but significant shortening of TCRB CDR3 length in all four CD4+ subsets.

Their recognized antigens are unknown. Libraries were built with the immunoSEQ multiplex PCR assay. The entire amount of isolated RNA was reverse transcribed using the High Capacity cDNA Reverse Transcription Kit, so the sequenced TCRB transcripts were expressed ones. TCRdb obtained this table from immuneACCESS and retained in-frame rearrangements with V and J assigned. These tables miss some clones; where compared with another copy, unresolved V genes account for less than half of the shortfall, and the remainder is unexplained. This sample gives 150,000 or so clones in total; 6.5% to 10% of them show up just once. Of the sample, more than 0.5% falls within the top ten clones. The sample taken for sequencing was central memory CD4+ T cells from blood. The receptors originated from a woman between 18 and 29 years old with type 1 diabetes.

The chain joins TRBV4-1 to TRBJ2-5; 9 bases are shared with TRBD1. CDR1 and CDR2 from the germline V gene are MGHRA and YSYEKL. The CDR3 extends over 14 amino acids. Trimming took 3 bases from V and 4 from J; bases not matched to a gene: 3. The CDR3 DNA is TGCGCCAGCAGCCAGACGGACAGGGGAGAGACCCAGTACTTC. Amino acids: CASSQTDRGETQYF.

This clone has more than one count but fewer than ten. This chain joins TRBV11-1 and TRBJ2-2; TRBD2 might be the D (5 bases). Germline CDR1 and CDR2: SGHAT and FQDESV (reference sequence). Trimming stripped 0 bases from V and 2 bases from J, with 7 bases between. There are 15 residues in the CDR3. CDR3 residues: CASSLAPGNTGELFF. The CDR3 DNA reads TGTGCCAGCAGCTTAGCCCCGGGAAACACCGGGGAGCTGTTTTTT.

The chain combines TRBV28 with TRBJ2-5, with TRBD1 matching 7 bases. The CDR3 sequence is 14 residues long. Germline assignment: CDR1 MDHEN and CDR2 SYDVKM. Trimming cost V 5 bases and J 5 bases; bases outside gene matches: 8. The CDR3 coding sequence is TGTGCCAGCAGTGTAACAGGGGCCGGGGAGACCCAGTACTTC. Protein sequence: CASSVTGAGETQYF. The full variable domain, rest sourced from reference TRBV28 and TRBJ2-5, is DVKVTQSSRYLVKRTGEKVFLECVQDMDHENMFWYRQDPGLGLRLIYFSYDVKMKEKGDIPEGYSVSREKKERFSLILESASTNQTSMYLCASSVTGAGETQYFGPGTRLLVL.

Points on this clone: The sample holds other DNA sequences that translate to the same CDR3. This sequence joins TRBV28 and TRBJ1-1; D gene ambiguous. CDR1 MDHEN and CDR2 SYDVKM come from the germline V gene. This CDR3 contains 13 residues. V shed 6 bases and J shed 1 base, with 9 bases lying between them. CDR3 region: CASSLSTNTEAFF. The CDR3 bases are TGTGCCAGCAGCCTGAGTACGAACACTGAAGCTTTCTTT.

This rearrangement joins TRBV29-1 to TRBJ2-1; possibly TRBD1 for D (6 bases). This CDR3 is built from 13 residues. Germline V lookup: CDR1 SQVTM, CDR2 ANQGSEA. Trimming shortened V by 5 bases and J by 4 bases, and 12 bases separated the two germline ends. In DNA form, the CDR3 reads TGCAGCGTTTTGGAGACAGGTTACAATGAGCAGTTCTTC. Its protein product is CSVLETGYNEQFF.

This rearrangement joins TRBV19 to TRBJ2-6; 7 nucleotides line up with TRBD1. CDR1 is LNHDA, CDR2 SQIVND, per germline (reference sequence). J lost 0 bases, V lost 5 bases, and 10 bases had no gene match. This CDR3 is 18 amino acids long. The CDR3 DNA sequence: TGTGCCAGTAGTGCCCAAGGACAGGTCCACTCTGGGGCCAACGTCCTGACTTTC. The encoded protein is CASSAQGQVHSGANVLTF. The entire variable domain, with the rest obtained from reference TRBV19 and TRBJ2-6, is as follows: DGGITQSPKYLFRKEGQNVTLSCEQNLNHDAMYWYRQDPGQGLRLIYYSQIVNDFQKGDIAEGYSVSREKKESFPLTVTSAQKNPTAFYLCASSAQGQVHSGANVLTFGAGSRLTVL.

The gene calls are TRBV6-5 and TRBJ1-1; D not resolved. The CDR3 sequence is 15 residues long. Germline V gene sequence: CDR1 MNHEY, CDR2 SVGAGI. V lost 4 bases, J lost 4 bases, and 16 bases lay in between. CDR3 nucleotide sequence: TGTGCCAGCAGTTTCAAGATTACTATGTCCACTGAAGCTTTCTTT. Encoded protein: CASSFKITMSTEAFF.

The chain combines TRBV25-1 with TRBJ2-7; 9 positions match TRBD2. CDR1 is MGHDK, CDR2 SYGVNS, per germline. CDR3 length equals 14 residues. V dropped 3 bases and J dropped 5; count of bases not matched to a gene: 5. CDR3 amino acids: CASSDLAGSHEQYF. CDR3 bases: TGTGCCAGCAGTGACCTAGCGGGGAGCCACGAGCAGTACTTC.

This clone was seen many times. The chain employs TRBV30 and TRBJ2-1, with 11 positions matching TRBD2. Germline V lookup: CDR1 GTSNPN, CDR2 SVGIG (reference sequence). The junction had 8 bases not matched to a gene; V was cut back by 2 bases and J by 8 bases. The CDR3 totals 15 residues. CDR3 sequence reads: CAWSLSSGRADEQFF. The CDR3 DNA reads TGTGCCTGGAGTCTTAGTAGCGGGAGGGCCGATGAGCAGTTCTTC.

This clone has more than one count but fewer than ten. J is TRBJ2-2 and V is TRBV5-4; TRBD1 is a possible D gene (6 bases). V lost 4 bases, J lost 11 bases, and 18 bases lay in between. This CDR3 spans 14 amino acids. The V gene's germline CDR1 is SGHNT and CDR2 YYREEE (reference sequence). CDR3 in amino acids: CASSESRGGVELFF. Written as DNA, the CDR3 is TGTGCCAGCAGCGAATCCAGAGGGGGAGTCGAGCTGTTTTTT. The full variable domain, completed using reference TRBV5-4 and TRBJ2-2, is ETGVTQSPTHLIKTRGQQVTLRCSSQSGHNTVSWYQQALGQGPQFIFQYYREEENGRGNFPPRFSGLQFPNYSSELNVNALELDDSALYLCASSESRGGVELFFGEGSRLTVL.

This clone was counted between two and nine times. The CDR3 nucleotides are TGTGCCAGCAGCCTTACGACTTCGACAGATACGCAGTATTTT. Its protein product is CASSLTTSTDTQYF. This chain joins TRBV9 and TRBJ2-3; unclear D gene. V lost 4 bases and J 3 bases, leaving 12 bases between the germline ends. Germline CDR1 reads SGDLS; CDR2 reads YYNGEE. The CDR3 loop spans 14 amino acids. The full variable domain, completed using reference TRBV9 and TRBJ2-3, is DSGVTQTPKHLITATGQRVTLRCSPRSGDLSVYWYQQSLDQGLQFLIQYYNGEERAKGNILERFSAQQFPDLHSELNLSSLELGDSALYFCASSLTTSTDTQYFGPGTRLTVL.

This sequence joins TRBV7-2 and TRBJ2-3; D unresolved. The ends were cut back, 5 bases at V and 2 bases at J, with 5 bases in the middle. The CDR3 is made up of 12 amino acids. Germline loops: CDR1 SGHTA, CDR2 FQGNSA. CDR3 in amino acids: CASSTYTDTQYF. The DNA for the CDR3 is TGTGCCAGCAGCACCTACACAGATACGCAGTATTTT.

The gene calls are TRBV30 and TRBJ2-7; D remains ambiguous. The CDR3 runs 11 residues. V was clipped by 0 bases and J by 3 bases, with 3 bases between them. Germline lookup yields CDR1 GTSNPN and CDR2 SVGIG (reference sequence). The CDR3 sequence: CAWSVLYEQYF. CDR3 in DNA: TGTGCCTGGAGTGTACTCTACGAGCAGTACTTC.

A few counts support this clone. CDR3 residues: CASSLAGASGTYNEQFF. The DNA of the CDR3 is TGCGCCAGCAGCTTGGCCGGGGCTAGCGGTACCTACAATGAGCAGTTCTTC. This chain joins TRBV5-1 and TRBJ2-1; 7 bases fit TRBD2. The CDR3 has 17 amino acids. V lost 0 bases, J lost 2 bases, and 8 bases stayed unmatched. CDR1 SGHRS and CDR2 YFSETQ come from the germline V gene.

This clone occurred a few times. The chain is built from TRBV19 and TRBJ2-1; 14 bases are a match to TRBD2. This CDR3 region has 18 residues. Looked up from germline, CDR1 is LNHDA and CDR2 is SQIVND (reference sequence). With V trimmed by 3 bases and J by 1 base, 5 bases remained unmatched. The chain's CDR3 is CASSIGLAGGRSYNEQFF. The CDR3 nucleotides read TGTGCCAGTAGTATCGGACTAGCGGGGGGACGATCCTACAATGAGCAGTTCTTC.

This clone was detected a few times. The chain employs TRBV5-6 and TRBJ2-3; D not certain. CDR1 is SGHDT and CDR2 is YYEEEE in the germline V gene. The CDR3 has 16 residues. V was shortened by 0 bases and J by 0 bases, with 11 bases between the two germline ends. CDR3 DNA: TGTGCCAGCAGCTTGGGCCTAAGCTCTAGCACAGATACGCAGTATTTT. As protein: CASSLGLSSSTDTQYF.

The chain joins TRBV4-3 to TRBJ1-1; D may be TRBD1 (5 bases). Trimming removed 3 bases at V and 3 bases at J, with 17 bases between. The CDR3 has 16 amino acids. From germline, CDR1 is LGHNA and CDR2 YSLEER. CDR3 amino acids: CASSQEGASADTEAFF. The DNA for the CDR3 is TGCGCCAGCAGCCAGGAAGGGGCCTCGGCAGACACTGAAGCTTTCTTT.

This clone was recorded a few times. The chain couples TRBV6-6 to TRBJ2-7, with D unresolved. From germline, CDR1 is MNHNY and CDR2 SVGAGI (reference sequence). Trimming took 2 bases from V and 2 from J, leaving 10 bases between them. This CDR3 has 14 amino acids. CDR3 amino acids: CASSYPSRPYEQYF. The CDR3 DNA reads as TGTGCCAGCAGTTACCCTTCGCGTCCCTACGAGCAGTACTTC.

This clone was observed a handful of times. The chain carries TRBV4-2 and TRBJ2-1; 10 bases are shared with TRBD2. Germline CDR1 reads LGHNA; CDR2 reads YNFKEQ. The CDR3 extends over 16 amino acids. V gave up 0 bases and J gave up 7 bases; unmatched junction bases: 6. The CDR3 bases are TGTGCCAGCAGCCAAGATTGGGGACTAGCGATAAATGAGCAGTTCTTC. It codes for CASSQDWGLAINEQFF.

This clone showed up just a few times. The chain employs TRBV18 and TRBJ2-7, with D perhaps TRBD1 (5 bases). Between the trimmed V and J ends, which lost 6 bases and 3 bases, there was a span of 6 bases. Germline V gene lookup returns CDR1 KGHSH and CDR2 LQKENI. This CDR3 comprises 11 residues. DNA of the CDR3: TGTGCCAGCTCCGACAGCTACGAGCAGTACTTC. Protein sequence: CASSDSYEQYF.

This clone was detected a few times. The chain carries TRBV10-3 and TRBJ2-1; 9 bases agree with TRBD2. Germline V gene lookup returns CDR1 ENHRY and CDR2 SYGVKD. CDR3 length equals 15 residues. Trimming at V came to 4 bases and at J to 8 bases, leaving 9 bases not matched to a gene. The CDR3 region is CAISGFLAGIDEQFF. CDR3 bases: TGTGCCATCAGTGGGTTCCTAGCGGGAATCGATGAGCAGTTCTTC.

The chain combines TRBV11-2 with TRBJ2-3; D possibly corresponds to TRBD2 (5 bases). The V end was cut by 5 bases, the J end by 2 bases, with 5 bases between. The CDR3 runs 12 residues. Germline V CDR1 and CDR2: SGHAT, FQNNGV. The CDR3 reads CASSRDTDTQYF. The CDR3 DNA reads as TGTGCCAGCAGCCGGGACACAGATACGCAGTATTTT.

This clone was picked up a small number of times. J is TRBJ1-1 and V is TRBV9; the D gene is possibly TRBD1 (5 bases). The CDR3 is 15 residues long. V was cut by 0 bases and J by 0 bases, with 9 bases left in between. Germline CDR1 and CDR2: SGDLS and YYNGEE. DNA of the CDR3: TGTGCCAGCAGCGTAGGGACACAACTGAACACTGAAGCTTTCTTT. The encoded protein is CASSVGTQLNTEAFF.

The chain carries TRBV18 and TRBJ1-4; 7 nucleotides align to TRBD1. Unmatched junction bases numbered 5, after V lost 4 bases and J lost 6 bases. The V gene's germline CDR1 is KGHSH and CDR2 LQKENI. This CDR3 spans 14 amino acids. CDR3: CASSLDRVDEKLFF. In DNA, the CDR3 is TGTGCCAGCTCACTCGACAGGGTTGATGAAAAACTGTTTTTT.

V usage is TRBV9 and J usage is TRBJ2-1; 10 bases line up with TRBD2. Germline trimming cut 4 bases from V and 7 bases from J; bases unmatched to any gene: 8. Germline CDR1 is SGDLS and CDR2 is YYNGEE. The CDR3 totals 15 residues. CDR3 sequence: CASSPGVAGGNEQFF. The CDR3 region has the DNA TGTGCCAGCAGCCCCGGGGTAGCGGGGGGTAATGAGCAGTTCTTC.